This T cell receptor beta chain was sequenced in a study of naive and memory T cell subsets. Notes on the study in general: A few larger clonotypes appeared in naive repertoires, especially CD8, possibly memory cells re-expressing CD45RA.

This clonotype turned up a few times. Its antigen is unidentified. Germline V gives CDR1 MDHEN, CDR2 SYDVKM. This CDR3 comprises 15 residues. With 3 bases removed from V and 0 bases from J, the gap between germline ends came to 8 bases. Both TRBC1 and TRBC2 were covered by a beta constant-region primer of two equimolar oligonucleotides. Four rounds of PCR amplified the ligated cDNA using nested alpha and beta constant-region primers plus SP2. TCRdb recomputed calls from the UMI-ligation and nested PCR reads with MiXCR, one row per CDR3 protein. The sample consists of around 140,000 distinct CDR3 sequences, approximately 20% of them appearing once. After the first PCR, alpha and beta chain libraries were processed separately. Four subsets defined by CD45RA and CD27 were sorted after CD3, CD4, CD8 and live/dead staining.

The chain is built from TRBV28 and TRBJ2-2, with D unclear. This receptor was obtained from a human donor in good health. Material: naive CD8+ T cells from blood. CDR3 bases: TGTGCCAGCAGTTTGGTCGGAGCGAACACCGGGGAGCTGTTTTTT. It encodes CASSLVGANTGELFF.